Listed here are 27 T cell receptor beta chains from one sample, sequenced in a study of CXCR3-negative and CXCR3-positive naive CD8 T cells. Study results and limitations: In CXCR3-positive naive cells, the TRB CDR3s were more hydrophobic than in CXCR3-negative naive cells.

These receptors' antigens are unknown. The study made its TRB cDNA libraries by 5' RACE, adding UMI labels. Reprocessing the 5' RACE reads, TCRdb reports a single entry for every CDR3 protein and omits DNA. The specimen's table records some 64,000 distinct CDR3 sequences. The sample consisted of naive CXCR3+ CD8+ T cells from blood. The subset denotes: CD45RO-CCR7+CD27+CD95- naive CD8+ T cells expressing CXCR3 (TNR3+). All receptors come from a human donor in good health. Some clones in this sample may be carry-over from other donors' samples.

J is TRBJ2-1 and V is TRBV6-2 or TRBV6-3; TCRdb returns TRBD1, unconfirmable since there is no DNA. Germline V gene lookup returns CDR1 MNHEY and CDR2 SVGEGT. This CDR3 is built from 17 residues. The CDR3 sequence is CASRLSRTVSSYNEQFF.

The chain links TRBV6-5 to TRBJ1-4. The CDR3 is made up of 18 amino acids. Germline values: CDR1 MNHEY, CDR2 SVGAGI. The CDR3 protein is CASSYSSPMSRLDEKLFF.

The chain joins TRBV6-5 to TRBJ2-7; TCRdb's D call of TRBD1 is untestable without DNA. The CDR3 covers 16 residues. CDR1 is MNHEY and CDR2 is SVGAGI in the germline V gene. This CDR3 is CASSMRTEEPSYEQYF.

The chain joins TRBV7-8 to TRBJ2-2; lacking DNA, the TRBD2 call made by TCRdb goes unchecked. The CDR3 is 18 residues long. Looked up from germline, CDR1 is SGHVS and CDR2 is FQNEAQ. CDR3: CASSLGLAGEVLSGELFF.

J is TRBJ2-1 and V is TRBV5-1; TCRdb's D gene call, TRBD2, goes unchecked for lack of DNA. Germline V gene lookup returns CDR1 SGHRS and CDR2 YFSETQ. The CDR3 has 13 residues. The CDR3: CASRVAGADEQFF.

Here the CDR3 reads CSARDPGQVYTEAFF. The genes are TRBV20-1 and TRBJ1-1; TCRdb calls TRBD1, which cannot be checked without DNA. CDR1 is DFQATT and CDR2 is SNEGSKA in the germline V gene (reference sequence). The CDR3 loop spans 15 amino acids.

This clonotype shows up as medium-sized by frequency. The chain links TRBV7-7 to TRBJ2-3; TCRdb names TRBD1, which stays unverified in the absence of DNA. The CDR3 totals 16 residues. Germline values: CDR1 SSHAT, CDR2 FNYEAQ (reference sequence). CDR3 sequence: CASSQGVEDRTDTQYF.

The chain couples TRBV9 to TRBJ2-5; the TRBD2 assignment by TCRdb is unverifiable without DNA. In germline, CDR1 is SGDLS, CDR2 YYNGEE. CDR3 length: 16 amino acids. The CDR3 spells CASSAGGLGGQETQYF.

The chain links TRBV7-3 to TRBJ2-3; lacking DNA, the TRBD1 call made by TCRdb goes unchecked. There are 15 residues in the CDR3. The germline CDR1 and CDR2 sequences are SGHTA and FQGTGA. CDR3 sequence: CASSSSGQNTDTQYF.

This chain links TRBV29-1 with TRBJ2-3. In germline, CDR1 is SQVTM, CDR2 ANQGSEA. The length of the CDR3 is 14 residues. The CDR3 spells CSVEDQGIADTQYF.

The chain uses TRBV7-6 and TRBJ2-3; checking the TCRdb D call of TRBD1 is not possible without DNA. The CDR3 totals 15 residues. CDR1 and CDR2 from the germline V gene are SGHVS and FNYEAQ. This chain's CDR3 is CASSLATGGTDTQYF. Complete variable domain (other parts from reference TRBV7-6 and TRBJ2-3): GAGVSQSPRYKVTKRGQDVALRCDPISGHVSLYWYRQALGQGPEFLTYFNYEAQQDKSGLPNDRFSAERPEGSISTLTIQRTEQRDSAMYRCASSLATGGTDTQYFGPGTRLTVL.

The chain carries TRBV4-1 and TRBJ2-7. The germline gives CDR1 MGHRA, CDR2 YSYEKL. This CDR3 region has 15 residues. The CDR3 loop is CASSQENRFIYEQYF.

The V gene is TRBV20-1, the J gene TRBJ1-5; as DNA is missing, the TRBD1 call by TCRdb cannot be tested. CDR1 is DFQATT and CDR2 is SNEGSKA in the germline V gene (reference sequence). The CDR3 sequence is 15 residues long. The CDR3 here is CSATPGQGLNQPQHF.

The rearrangement links TRBV9 to TRBJ2-3; TCRdb's D call of TRBD1 is untestable without DNA. Germline loops: CDR1 SGDLS, CDR2 YYNGEE. CDR3 length: 13 amino acids. This CDR3 reads CASSPGTDGTQYF.

The rearrangement joins TRBV29-1 to TRBJ1-1. The CDR3 is 13 residues long. The germline V gene has CDR1 SQVTM and CDR2 ANQGSEA. The CDR3 reads CSGGGTENTEAFF.

The chain has TRBV9 and TRBJ2-1; the D gene TCRdb calls, TRBD2, cannot be checked with no DNA. This CDR3 contains 14 residues. Germline values: CDR1 SGDLS, CDR2 YYNGEE. CDR3 loop: CASSVGLAQYEQFF. The whole variable domain, filled in from reference TRBV9 and TRBJ2-1, reads DSGVTQTPKHLITATGQRVTLRCSPRSGDLSVYWYQQSLDQGLQFLIQYYNGEERAKGNILERFSAQQFPDLHSELNLSSLELGDSALYFCASSVGLAQYEQFFGPGTRLTVL.

V gene TRBV12-3 or TRBV12-4 combines with J gene TRBJ2-3; TCRdb's D call, TRBD1, is unchecked because there is no DNA. CDR3 length: 14 amino acids. Here the CDR3 reads CASTMAGDTDTQYF.

The chain combines TRBV27 with TRBJ1-1; the D call of TRBD1 rests on TCRdb alone, since no DNA is present to check it. Germline V lookup: CDR1 MNHEY, CDR2 SMNVEV (reference sequence). This CDR3 comprises 16 residues. Here the CDR3 reads CASSSWDSRENTEAFF.

This chain uses TRBV19 with TRBJ1-1; TCRdb's assignment of TRBD1 cannot be checked, as there is no DNA. The CDR3 runs to 18 residues. Looked up from germline, CDR1 is LNHDA and CDR2 is SQIVND (reference sequence). The CDR3 sequence: CASSIDLLVDRQESEAFF.

V gene TRBV27 combines with J gene TRBJ2-1; TCRdb selects TRBD2, and the lack of DNA leaves this call unchecked. The CDR3 is 15 residues long. In germline, CDR1 is MNHEY, CDR2 SMNVEV (reference sequence). The CDR3 sequence: CASRSLAGIYNEQFF.

The chain has TRBV2 and TRBJ1-1; TCRdb outputs TRBD1, but without DNA this stays unchecked. Germline CDR1 reads SNHLY; CDR2 reads FYNNEI. This CDR3 has 12 residues. CDR3 in amino acids: CASRDRAPEAFF. Full variable domain (remainder filled in from reference TRBV2 and TRBJ1-1): EPEVTQTPSHQVTQMGQEVILRCVPISNHLYFYWYRQILGQKVEFLVSFYNNEISEKSEIFDDQFSVERPDGSNFTLKIRSTKLEDSAMYFCASRDRAPEAFFGQGTRLTVV.

This sequence joins TRBV7-2 and TRBJ1-2. The CDR3 spans 11 residues. Germline lookup yields CDR1 SGHTA and CDR2 FQGNSA. The CDR3: CASSFDYGYTF.

The gene calls are TRBV7-3 and TRBJ2-1; with no DNA, the TCRdb D assignment of TRBD2 cannot be verified. This CDR3 contains 13 residues. CDR1 is SGHTA, CDR2 FQGTGA, per germline. The CDR3 here is CASRISGGGEQFF.

The V and J genes are TRBV4-3 and TRBJ2-2. Germline lookup yields CDR1 LGHNA and CDR2 YSLEER. The CDR3 spans 14 residues. CDR3: CASSQVRTTGELFF.

V usage is TRBV3-1 and J usage is TRBJ2-7; TCRdb lists TRBD1, though no DNA is available to test this call. CDR3 length equals 16 residues. Germline V lookup: CDR1 LGHDT, CDR2 YNNKEL (reference sequence). CDR3 sequence: CASSPILGAETYEQYF.

The J gene is TRBJ2-2, the V gene TRBV3-1. CDR3 length: 16 amino acids. CDR1 and CDR2 from the germline V gene are LGHDT and YNNKEL (reference sequence). The chain's CDR3 is CASRDPIPDSTGELFF.

According to its frequency, this clonotype is medium-sized. CDR3 amino acids: CSVEEGSGETQYF. V and J are TRBV29-1 and TRBJ2-5. This CDR3 is built from 13 residues. The germline V gene encodes CDR1 SQVTM and CDR2 ANQGSEA.